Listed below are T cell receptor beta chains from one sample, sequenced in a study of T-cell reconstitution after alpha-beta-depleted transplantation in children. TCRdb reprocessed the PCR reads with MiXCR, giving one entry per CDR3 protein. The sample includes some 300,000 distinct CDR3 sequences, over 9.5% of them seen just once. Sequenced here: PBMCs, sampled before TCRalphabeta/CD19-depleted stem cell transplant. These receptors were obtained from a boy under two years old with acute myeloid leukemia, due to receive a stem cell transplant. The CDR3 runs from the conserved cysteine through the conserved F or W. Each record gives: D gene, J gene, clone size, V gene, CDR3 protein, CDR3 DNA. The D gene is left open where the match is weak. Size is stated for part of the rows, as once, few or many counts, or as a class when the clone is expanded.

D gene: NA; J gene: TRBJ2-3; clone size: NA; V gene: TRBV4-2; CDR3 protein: CASSRTGTATDTQYF; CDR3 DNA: TGTGCCAGCAGCCGCACCGGGACTGCGACAGATACGCAGTATTTT
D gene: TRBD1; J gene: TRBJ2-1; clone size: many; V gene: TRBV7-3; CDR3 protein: CASSITGGSYNEQFF; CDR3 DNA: TGTGCCAGCAGCATTACAGGGGGCTCCTACAATGAGCAGTTCTTC
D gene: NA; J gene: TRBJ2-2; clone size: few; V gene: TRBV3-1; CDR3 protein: CASSQTHTRTNTGELFF; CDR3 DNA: TGTGCCAGCAGCCAAACACACACCCGAACGAACACCGGGGAGCTGTTTTTT
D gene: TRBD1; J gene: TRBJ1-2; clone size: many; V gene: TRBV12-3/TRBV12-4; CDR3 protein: CASSLRAGGIYGYTF; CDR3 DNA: TGTGCCAGCAGTTTAAGGGCAGGGGGTATCTATGGCTACACCTTC
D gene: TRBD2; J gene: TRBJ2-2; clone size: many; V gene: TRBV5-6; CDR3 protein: CASSLTGTSGSSTGELFF; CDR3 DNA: TGTGCCAGCAGCTTAACCGGGACTAGCGGGAGTTCTACCGGGGAGCTGTTTTTT
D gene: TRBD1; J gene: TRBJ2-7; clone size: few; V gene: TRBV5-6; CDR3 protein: CASSLGQGEAYEQYF; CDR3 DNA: TGTGCCAGCAGCTTAGGACAGGGTGAAGCCTACGAGCAGTACTTC
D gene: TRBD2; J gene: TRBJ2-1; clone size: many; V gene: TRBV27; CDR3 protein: CASSLLAGVSYNEQFF; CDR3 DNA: TGTGCCAGCAGTTTGCTAGCGGGAGTATCCTACAATGAGCAGTTCTTC
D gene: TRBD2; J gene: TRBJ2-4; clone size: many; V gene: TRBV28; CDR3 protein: CASSLGREWVAKNIQYF; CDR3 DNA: TGTGCCAGCAGTTTGGGGCGGGAGTGGGTAGCCAAAAACATTCAGTACTTC
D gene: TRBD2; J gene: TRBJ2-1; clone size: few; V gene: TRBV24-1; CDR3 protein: CATSDFGFSGNEQFF; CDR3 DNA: TGTGCCACCAGTGATTTTGGGTTTAGCGGGAATGAGCAGTTCTTC
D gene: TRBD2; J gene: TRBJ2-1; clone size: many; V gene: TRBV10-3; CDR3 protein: CAIDEAGGTNEQFF; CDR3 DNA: TGTGCCATAGACGAGGCGGGAGGGACCAATGAGCAGTTCTTC
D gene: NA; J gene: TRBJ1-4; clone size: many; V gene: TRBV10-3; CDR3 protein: CAISESKGRGREKLFF; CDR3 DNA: TGTGCCATCAGTGAGTCAAAGGGCCGCGGTAGAGAAAAACTGTTTTTT
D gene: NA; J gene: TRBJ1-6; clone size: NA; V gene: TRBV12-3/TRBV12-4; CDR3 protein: CASSTRGGSPLHF; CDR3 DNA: TGTGCCAGCAGTACCAGGGGAGGCTCACCCCTCCACTTT
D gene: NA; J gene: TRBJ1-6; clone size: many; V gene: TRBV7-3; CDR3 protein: CASSLEGSSPLHF; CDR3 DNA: TGTGCCAGCAGCTTGGAGGGGAGTTCACCCCTCCACTTT
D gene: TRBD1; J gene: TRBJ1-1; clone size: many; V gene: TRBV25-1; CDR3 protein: CASSEGGGAGTEAFF; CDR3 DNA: TGTGCCAGCAGTGAAGGAGGGGGCGCCGGCACTGAAGCTTTCTTT
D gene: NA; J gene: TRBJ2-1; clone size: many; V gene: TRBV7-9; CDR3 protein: CASSLAKSVYNEQFF; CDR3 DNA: TGTGCCAGCAGCTTAGCCAAGTCAGTCTACAATGAGCAGTTCTTC
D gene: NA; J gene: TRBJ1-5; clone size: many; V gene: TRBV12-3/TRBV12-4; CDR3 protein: CASSTQGLNQPQHF; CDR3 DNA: TGTGCCAGCAGTACGCAGGGGCTCAATCAGCCCCAGCATTTT
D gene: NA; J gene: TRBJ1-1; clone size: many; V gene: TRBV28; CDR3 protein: CASSLISRNAFF; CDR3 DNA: TGTGCCAGCAGTTTAATCTCGAGGAACGCTTTCTTT
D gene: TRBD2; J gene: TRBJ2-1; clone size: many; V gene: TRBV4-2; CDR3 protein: CASSPRGGGARNEQFF; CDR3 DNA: TGTGCCAGCAGCCCCCGGGGCGGGGGGGCTAGAAATGAGCAGTTCTTC
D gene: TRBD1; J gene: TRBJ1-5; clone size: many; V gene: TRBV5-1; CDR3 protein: CASPTRDRGSNQPQHF; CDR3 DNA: TGCGCCAGCCCTACCCGGGACAGGGGCAGCAATCAGCCCCAGCATTTT
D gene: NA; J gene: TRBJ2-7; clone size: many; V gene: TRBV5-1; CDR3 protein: CASSPSGQSYEQYF; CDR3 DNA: TGCGCCAGCAGCCCCTCCGGGCAATCCTACGAGCAGTACTTC
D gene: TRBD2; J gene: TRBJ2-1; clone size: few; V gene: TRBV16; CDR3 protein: CASSQSLGLAVRDEQFF; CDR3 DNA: TGTGCCAGCAGCCAATCCCTTGGACTAGCAGTAAGGGATGAGCAGTTCTTC
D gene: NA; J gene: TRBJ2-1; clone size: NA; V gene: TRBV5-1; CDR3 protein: CASSPANRGNEQFF; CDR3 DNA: TGCGCCAGCAGCCCGGCTAACAGAGGGAATGAGCAGTTCTTC
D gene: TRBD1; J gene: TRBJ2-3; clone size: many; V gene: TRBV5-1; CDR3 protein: CASSLDRGRTDTQYF; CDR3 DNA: TGCGCCAGCAGCTTGGACAGGGGGCGCACAGATACGCAGTATTTT
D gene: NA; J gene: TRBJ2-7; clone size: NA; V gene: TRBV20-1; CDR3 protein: CSARGGVTNYEQYF; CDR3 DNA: TGCAGTGCTAGAGGAGGCGTCACCAACTACGAGCAGTACTTC
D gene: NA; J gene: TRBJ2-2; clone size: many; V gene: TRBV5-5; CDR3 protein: CASSLGVSDTGELFF; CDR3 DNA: TGTGCCAGCAGCTTGGGCGTCAGTGACACCGGGGAGCTGTTTTTT
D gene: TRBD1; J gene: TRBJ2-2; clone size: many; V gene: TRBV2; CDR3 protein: CASKAGTVNTGELFF; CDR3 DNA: TGTGCCAGCAAGGCCGGGACAGTGAACACCGGGGAGCTGTTTTTT
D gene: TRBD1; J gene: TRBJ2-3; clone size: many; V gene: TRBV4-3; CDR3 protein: CASSQLQGAPPTDTQYF; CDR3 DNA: TGCGCCAGCAGCCAATTACAGGGGGCCCCCCCTACAGATACGCAGTATTTT
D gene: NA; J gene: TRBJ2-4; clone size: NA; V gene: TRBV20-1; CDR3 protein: CSARDAGDRVWRNIQYF; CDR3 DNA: TGCAGTGCTAGAGATGCAGGGGATAGGGTATGGAGAAACATTCAGTACTTC
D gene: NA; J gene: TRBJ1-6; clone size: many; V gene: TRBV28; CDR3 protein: CASIRSYNSPLHF; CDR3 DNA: TGTGCCAGCATCCGCTCCTATAATTCACCCCTCCACTTT
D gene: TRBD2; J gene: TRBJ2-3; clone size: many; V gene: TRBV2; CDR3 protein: CASSAGLAITDTQYF; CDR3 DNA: TGTGCCAGCAGTGCGGGACTAGCTATCACAGATACGCAGTATTTT
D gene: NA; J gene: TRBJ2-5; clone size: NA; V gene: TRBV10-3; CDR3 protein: CAISGGETQYF; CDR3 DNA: TGTGCCATCAGTGGCGGGGAGACCCAGTACTTC
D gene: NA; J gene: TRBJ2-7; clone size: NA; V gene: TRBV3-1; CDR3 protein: CASSPTGQYGEQYF; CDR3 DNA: TGTGCCAGCAGCCCCACTGGACAGTACGGCGAGCAGTACTTC
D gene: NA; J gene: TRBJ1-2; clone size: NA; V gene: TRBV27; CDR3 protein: CASSVGSYRAPYYGYTF; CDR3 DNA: TGTGCCAGCAGCGTCGGTAGCTACAGGGCGCCCTACTATGGCTACACCTTC
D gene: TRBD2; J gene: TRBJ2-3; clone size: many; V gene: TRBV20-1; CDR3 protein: CSARMTLAGVATDTQYF; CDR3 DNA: TGCAGTGCTAGAATGACGCTAGCGGGAGTTGCGACAGATACGCAGTATTTT
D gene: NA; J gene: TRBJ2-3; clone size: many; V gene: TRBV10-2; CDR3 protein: CASSESGAFSGDTQYF; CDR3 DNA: TGCGCCAGCAGTGAAAGTGGAGCGTTTAGTGGAGATACGCAGTATTTT
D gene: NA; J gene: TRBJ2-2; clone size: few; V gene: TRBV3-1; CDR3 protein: CASSHLRGRGGMAGELFF; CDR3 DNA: TGTGCCAGCAGCCATCTAAGAGGGCGAGGGGGGATGGCCGGGGAGCTGTTTTTT
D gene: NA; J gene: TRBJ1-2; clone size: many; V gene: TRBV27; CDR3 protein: CASSLSPGANYGYTF; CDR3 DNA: TGTGCCAGCAGTTTATCACCAGGAGCTAACTATGGCTACACCTTC
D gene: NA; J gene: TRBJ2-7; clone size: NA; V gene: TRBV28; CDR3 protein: CASSFTDYEQYF; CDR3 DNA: TGTGCCAGCAGTTTTACAGACTACGAGCAGTACTTC
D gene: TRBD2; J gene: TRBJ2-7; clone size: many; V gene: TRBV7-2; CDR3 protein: CASNSGLGPYEQYF; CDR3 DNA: TGTGCCAGCAACTCGGGACTAGGTCCCTACGAGCAGTACTTC
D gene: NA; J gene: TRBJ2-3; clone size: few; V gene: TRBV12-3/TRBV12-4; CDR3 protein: CASSLGSGPDTQYF; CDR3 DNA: TGTGCCAGCAGTTTAGGGTCCGGGCCAGATACGCAGTATTTT
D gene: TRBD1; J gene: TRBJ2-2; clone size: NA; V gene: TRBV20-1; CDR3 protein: CSANPGQGNTGELFF; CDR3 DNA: TGCAGTGCTAACCCGGGACAGGGGAACACCGGGGAGCTGTTTTTT